A single sample is the source of the 28 T cell receptor delta chains below, sequenced in a study of DNA immune sequencing with unique molecular identifiers. Genomic DNA underwent 32-plex PCR targeting all 8 TRDV and 4 TRDJ genes. A 12-nucleotide UMI was added during 2 to 3 barcoding PCR cycles before adapter PCR. TCRdb re-called the multiplex PCR reads through CATT. There are roughly 700 delta-chain clones in the sample; about a tenth occur only once, and 40% to 55% lies in the top ten. The sample taken for sequencing was gamma-delta T cells from PBMCs. The source is a human donor in good health.

This clone turned up a few times. TCRdb lists the protein of a much larger clone for this DNA, which differs at residue 3, so this is likely a read error; the protein given here is translated from the DNA itself. The chain couples TRDV2 to TRDJ1; 11 bases map to TRDD3. The CDR3 length is 20 residues. Per the germline V gene, CDR1 is GEAIGNYY and CDR2 is EKD. The CDR3, as DNA: TGTGCCCGTGACACCATGCTACTGGGGGATAAGAAGCCTAACACCGATAAACTCATCTTT. Translated: CARDTMLLGDKKPNTDKLIF.

This clone was counted a few times. This sequence joins TRDV2 and TRDJ1; 8 bases fit TRDD3. The V gene end was trimmed by 3 bases and the J gene end by 2 bases; junction bases not matched to a gene: 22. Germline lookup yields CDR1 GEAIGNYY and CDR2 EKD. The CDR3 covers 20 residues. CDR3 in DNA: TGTGCCTGTGACCCGCTCCTACCTCGTGGGGGATCCGGCCTGACCGATAAACTCATCTTT. Translated, it gives CACDPLLPRGGSGLTDKLIF.

This clone is termed hyperexpanded (1% or more). Additional DNA sequences in this sample encode the identical CDR3. This chain uses TRDV2 with TRDJ1, with D uncertain. Germline CDR1 reads GEAIGNYY; CDR2 reads EKD. This CDR3 has 15 amino acids. Trimming stripped 3 bases from V and 0 bases from J, with 13 bases between. In DNA, the CDR3 is TGTGCCTGTGACTCGCTGACGCAGTACACCGATAAACTCATCTTT. Translated, it gives CACDSLTQYTDKLIF.

This clone has a handful of counts. One base separates it from a far larger clone, so it is likely a read error. The same CDR3 can be traced to other DNA sequences in this sample. This chain uses TRDV2 with TRDJ1; TRDD3 matches at 8 bases. This CDR3 has 15 residues. V lost 1 base to trimming and J lost 3 bases; unmatched junction nucleotides: 6. Germline assignment: CDR1 GEAIGNYY and CDR2 EKD. The CDR3 loop is CACDTLTGGSDKLIF. CDR3 sequence (DNA): TGTGCCTGTGACACACTTACTGGGGGCTCCGATAAACTCATCTTT.

As for this clone: Only one base separates this from a far larger clonotype, so it likely reflects a read error. Other DNA sequences of this sample code for an identical CDR3. V is TRDV2 and J is TRDJ1; 8 nucleotides line up with TRDD3. This CDR3 contains 16 residues. After removal of 4 bases from V and 0 bases from J, the junction contained 9 bases not matched to a gene. Germline V gene data show CDR1 as GEAIGNYY and CDR2 as EKD. The CDR3 region has the DNA TGTGCCTGTGAAGAACTGGGGGGACCTTACACCGATAAACTCATCTTT. This gives the protein CACEELGGPYTDKLIF.

This clone was seen a few times. TCRdb records a much larger clone's protein for this DNA, with a difference at residue 2 that likely arises from a read error; the protein given is the translation of the DNA. The chain couples TRDV2 to TRDJ3; the match to TRDD3 covers 7 bases. The CDR3 is 20 residues long. The germline CDR1 and CDR2 sequences are GEAIGNYY and EKD. The CDR3 DNA follows: TGTTCCTGTGACTTTGTTTTGGGGGAGCCGAGCTCCTGGGACACCCGACAGATGTTTTTC. Its translation is CSCDFVLGEPSSWDTRQMFF.

This clone is medium-sized. The DNA for the CDR3 is TGTGCCTGTGACACACTGGGGGATGGCAGGGATCGGTACACCGATAAACTCATCTTT. It encodes CACDTLGDGRDRYTDKLIF. This rearrangement joins TRDV2 to TRDJ1; 10 bases align to TRDD3. The germline CDR1 and CDR2 sequences are GEAIGNYY and EKD. V dropped 1 base and J dropped 0; count of bases not matched to a gene: 13. This CDR3 region has 19 residues.

By sample share, this clone is medium-sized (0.01 to 0.1%). The V and J genes are TRDV2 and TRDJ1; 9 bases are a match to TRDD3. Germline V gene lookup returns CDR1 GEAIGNYY and CDR2 EKD. The CDR3 covers 16 residues. V lost 0 bases and J lost 0; bases outside the gene matches: 4. CDR3 in DNA: TGTGCCTGTGACACCGTGGGGGATATGTACACCGATAAACTCATCTTT. This codes for CACDTVGDMYTDKLIF.

This clone was seen a handful of times. This is likely an artifact of a read error, given a far larger clone one base away. This rearrangement joins TRDV2 to TRDJ1; TRDD3 aligns across 10 bases. Germline V lookup: CDR1 GEAIGNYY, CDR2 EKD. The CDR3 length is 17 residues. The V gene end was trimmed by 3 bases and the J gene end by 0 bases; junction bases not matched to a gene: 9. The CDR3 bases are TGTGCCTGTGACGCCCTTACTGGGGGATCGTACACCGATAAACTCATCTTT. Translation: CACDALTGGSYTDKLIF.

This clone has only a few counts. A far larger clone is only one base removed, so a read error is likely. Different DNA sequences within this sample yield the same CDR3. The chain couples TRDV2 to TRDJ1; TRDD3 aligns across 9 bases. CDR3 length equals 17 residues. Germline CDR1 reads GEAIGNYY; CDR2 reads EKD. The CDR3: CACDLLGDSEYTDKLIF. The CDR3 coding sequence is TGTGCCTGTGATCTACTGGGGGACTCCGAGTACACTGATAAACTCATCTTT.

This clone counts as medium-sized (0.01 to 0.1%). CDR3 region: CACDTAGDPSSWDTRQMFF. The CDR3, as DNA: TGTGCCTGTGACACCGCGGGGGATCCCAGCTCCTGGGACACCCGACAGATGTTTTTC. V is TRDV2 and J is TRDJ3, with 7 bases fitting TRDD3. In germline, CDR1 is GEAIGNYY, CDR2 EKD. With 0 bases clipped from V and 0 bases from J, the junction kept 7 bases outside the gene matches. The CDR3 consists of 19 residues.

Although no V gene was called, TRDJ1 is the J gene. CDR3 size: 15 residues. In nucleotides, the CDR3 is TGTGCCTGTGACTCCCTGTACTCGTACACCGATAAACTCATCTTT. As protein: CACDSLYSYTDKLIF.

Regarding this clone: One base separates it from a far larger clone, so it is likely a read error. The chain links TRDV2 to TRDJ1; TRDD3 is a possible D gene (5 bases). V dropped 3 bases and J dropped 7 bases, with 17 bases sitting between them. Germline CDR1 reads GEAIGNYY; CDR2 reads EKD. The CDR3 sequence is 14 residues long. In nucleotides, the CDR3 is TGTGCCTGTGACTCCATCGTCTGGGAGAGTAAACTCATCTTT. Translation gives CACDSIVWESKLIF.

This clone is classed as medium-sized. The V gene is TRDV3, the J gene TRDJ3; TRDD3 agrees at 11 bases. V shed 4 bases and J 5 bases; nucleotides not matched to a gene: 13. The CDR3 consists of 18 residues. Germline loops: CDR1 TVYSNPD, CDR2 GDNSRS (reference sequence). The CDR3 loop is CASTSYWGISRDTRQMFF. CDR3 bases: TGTGCCTCGACGTCATACTGGGGGATATCCCGGGACACCCGACAGATGTTTTTC.

By its share, this clone is medium-sized (0.01 to 0.1%). The chain employs TRDV2 and TRDJ1, with no clear D. CDR1 is GEAIGNYY and CDR2 is EKD in the germline V gene. This CDR3 has 17 residues. Trimming shortened V by 0 bases and J by 1 base, and 17 bases separated the two germline ends. The CDR3, as DNA: TGTGCCTGTGACACCGTTGCCGGGTCCGACGCCACCGATAAACTCATCTTT. Translated: CACDTVAGSDATDKLIF.

This clone is deemed medium-sized. The chain carries TRDV2 and TRDJ1, with a tentative D call TRDD3 (5 bases). The CDR3 sequence is 15 residues long. Germline assignment: CDR1 GEAIGNYY and CDR2 EKD. The V end lost 0 bases, the J end lost 0 bases, and 10 bases lay between the germline ends. The CDR3 coding sequence is TGTGCCTGTGACACCGTGGGGACGTACACCGATAAACTCATCTTT. Residues: CACDTVGTYTDKLIF.

This clone showed up just a few times. A far bigger clonotype differs at one base, so this is likely a read error. Distinct nucleotide sequences in the sample also encode this CDR3. The gene calls are TRDV2 and TRDJ3, with D maybe TRDD3 (5 bases). Germline V lookup: CDR1 GEAIGNYY, CDR2 EKD. The CDR3 is 20 amino acids. V was cut by 3 bases and J by 0 bases, with 20 bases left in between. The DNA of the CDR3 is TGTGCCTGTGACTTTGTTTTAGGGGAGCCGAGCTCCTGGGACACCCGACAGATGTTTTTC. This codes for CACDFVLGEPSSWDTRQMFF.

In its sample, this clone ranks as large. The V and J genes are TRDV2 and TRDJ1; D gene unclear. Germline V gives CDR1 GEAIGNYY, CDR2 EKD. V lost 3 bases, J lost 0 bases, and 10 bases lay in between. The CDR3 is made up of 14 amino acids. The CDR3 nucleotides read TGTGCCTGTGACGTCGTTAGTTACACCGATAAACTCATCTTT. Amino acids: CACDVVSYTDKLIF.

The table lists this clone with a few counts. The TCRdb protein, from a much larger clone, departs from this DNA's translation at residue 8, likely by read error; the protein shown derives from the DNA. The V gene is TRDV2, the J gene TRDJ1; a possible D gene is TRDD3 (5 bases). V lost 3 bases and J 5 bases, leaving 21 bases between the germline ends. Germline loops: CDR1 GEAIGNYY, CDR2 EKD. The CDR3 is 16 amino acids. The CDR3 DNA sequence: TGTGCCTGTGACCCTCTTGGGATGGTGAGTGAGGATAAACTCATCTTT. Its protein product is CACDPLGMVSEDKLIF.

This clone showed up just a few times. With a much larger clone just one base away, this may be a read error. Other DNA sequences in the same sample also yield this CDR3. The gene calls are TRDV2 and TRDJ1; 7 bases match TRDD3. CDR1 is GEAIGNYY, CDR2 EKD, per germline. V was pared by 1 base and J by 1 base, with 8 bases of the junction left unmatched. The CDR3 contains 16 residues. The CDR3 loop is CACDTNWGIRTDKLIF. The CDR3 coding sequence is TGTGCCTGTGACACAAACTGGGGTATACGCACCGATAAACTCATCTTT.

This clone is classed as medium-sized (0.01 to 0.1%). This rearrangement joins TRDV2 to TRDJ3, with 12 nucleotides matching TRDD3. CDR1 and CDR2 from the germline V gene are GEAIGNYY and EKD. After removal of 3 bases from V and 0 bases from J, the junction contained 11 bases not matched to a gene. CDR3 length: 21 residues. This CDR3 reads CACDALLGDTPSSWDTRQMFF. The CDR3 DNA is TGTGCCTGTGACGCCTTACTGGGGGATACCCCAAGCTCCTGGGACACCCGACAGATGTTTTTC.

A word on this clone: The mismatch at residue 4 between this DNA's translation and the TCRdb protein of a much larger clone likely reflects a read error; the protein shown is translated from the DNA. The rearrangement uses TRDV2 and TRDJ1; D is undetermined. The CDR3 has 16 residues. Germline loops: CDR1 GEAIGNYY, CDR2 EKD. Trimming removed 5 bases at V and 5 bases at J, with 23 bases between. CDR3 sequence reads: CACGPLGLVSEDKLIF. The CDR3 region has the DNA TGTGCCTGTGGCCCTCTTGGGTTGGTGAGTGAGGATAAACTCATCTTT.

This clone was detected a few times. A read error likely explains this, since a far larger clone differs by one base. V is TRDV2 and J is TRDJ1; TRDD3 aligns across 13 bases. V lost 3 bases and J lost 0; bases outside the gene matches: 6. The germline V gene encodes CDR1 GEAIGNYY and CDR2 EKD. The length of the CDR3 is 17 residues. This CDR3 reads CACDSLGDTPYTDKLIF. CDR3 DNA sequence: TGTGCCTGTGACTCACTGGGGGATACGCCATACACCGATAAACTCATCTTT.

Turning to this clone: A far larger clone is a single base away, which makes a read error likely. The CDR3 sequence: CACDPTGGPSWDTRQLFF. The CDR3 DNA follows: TGTGCCTGTGACCCCACTGGGGGCCCTTCCTGGGACACCCGACAGTTGTTTTTC. The gene calls are TRDV2 and TRDJ3, with a tentative D call TRDD3 (8 bases). Germline assignment: CDR1 GEAIGNYY and CDR2 EKD. CDR3 length: 18 amino acids.

As concerns this clone: A clone one base away is much larger, so this may be a read error. The chain employs TRDV1 and TRDJ1, with 11 bases fitting TRDD3. The J gene, not given by TCRdb, was assigned here from a germline match of the nucleotide sequence. V was pared by 0 bases and J by 0 bases, with 24 bases of the junction left unmatched. The CDR3 spans 24 residues. CDR1 and CDR2 (germline): TSWWSYY, QGS. The CDR3 loop reads CALGELVSILRVMGDTPYTDKLIF. CDR3 in DNA: TGTGCTCTTGGGGAACTAGTTTCAATCCTACGTGTAATGGGGGATACGCCGTACACCGATAAACTCATCTTT.

This clone is categorized as large. V usage is TRDV2 and J usage is TRDJ1; 8 bases are shared with TRDD3. The CDR3 runs 16 residues. J was trimmed by 6 bases and V by 0 bases; bases with no gene match: 11. The V gene's germline CDR1 is GEAIGNYY and CDR2 EKD. The CDR3 sequence is CACDTVWGTPSYKLIF. The CDR3 DNA follows: TGTGCCTGTGACACCGTCTGGGGGACGCCCTCCTATAAACTCATCTTT.

The sample holds a few counts of this clone. This is likely an artifact of a read error, given a far larger clone one base away. The chain combines TRDV2 with TRDJ1; 9 nucleotides match TRDD3. CDR1 is GEAIGNYY, CDR2 EKD, per germline. The CDR3 is 17 amino acids. CDR3 coding DNA: TGTGCCAGTGATCTACTGGGGGACTCCGAGTACACCGATAAACTCATCTTT. Amino acid sequence: CASDLLGDSEYTDKLIF.

With regard to this clone: A much larger clone is a single base away; this may be a read error. This CDR3 reads CACDTMGGHEVITDKLIF. CDR3 DNA: TGTGCCTGTGACACCATGGGGGGGCACGAGGTGATTACCGATAAACTCATCTTT. The chain joins TRDV2 to TRDJ1, with D maybe TRDD3 (6 bases). V lost 0 bases, J lost 2 bases, and 21 bases lay in between. Germline lookup yields CDR1 GEAIGNYY and CDR2 EKD. CDR3 length equals 18 residues.